The entry below gives a single T cell receptor (beta chain) sequence along with its context. The clone's antigen remains unknown. Base-call qualities are not available, and no considerably larger clone is one nucleotide away. Other DNA sequences within the sample encode an identical CDR3. The germline V gene (reference sequence) provides CDR1 LNHDA and CDR2 SQIVND. The V end gives up 5 bases and the J end 5 bases, leaving 0 bases in the junction not matched to a gene. Its CDR3 holds 12 amino acids, cysteine through phenylalanine. The entry retains the CDR3 DNA only, 36 bases that are in frame from base 1. The record originates from a study of blood T cell repertoires in COVID-19 (TCRdb year 2020). In the study overall: Samples covering the acute and convalescent phases of COVID-19 were provided by collaborators in the United States, Italy and Spain. The material from the prospective study consisted of cDNA or gDNA derived from T cells, B-cell-depleted T cells, or PBMCs. The dataset comprised deeply sampled blood TCRbeta repertoires from subjects exposed to, actively infected with, or recovered from COVID-19. The repertoires were released in a freely available public database meant as a resource for research on the immune response to SARS-CoV-2. The samples were drawn from two sources: the first 160 participants of the ongoing ImmuneRACE study, and some 1,300 subjects contributed by 6 global collaborators. A de-identified subject ID, COVID-19 status, age in years and sex were almost always included in the sample metadata. Where HLA class I and class II types were available, the types were taken from metadata supplied by the sample provider, not from assay-based typing. On the study overall, not on this receptor specifically: How much clinical and demographic metadata was included differed by source and by participant, and the metadata was provided uncurated.

In the prospective study, participants were roughly 18 to 95 years old, resided in about 25 geographic areas of the United States, and were enrolled through a virtual design. To assign participants to cohorts, the prospective study relied on clinical history that participants themselves reported in a screening survey and a study questionnaire. Each participant in the prospective study had whole blood, serum and a nasopharyngeal or oropharyngeal swab collected by mobile phlebotomists. Participants in the prospective study had the option to provide additional blood draws and questionnaires over an approximately 2-month period. Blood samples from the prospective study were shipped frozen or at room temperature prior to DNA extraction. The immunoSEQ Assay, a bias-controlled multiplex PCR, was used to amplify TCRbeta CDR3 regions from genomic DNA. In the paper's pipeline: The number of nucleated cells in each sample was estimated by amplification of reference gene primers within the assay. Sequence reads were collapsed and filtered to measure the absolute abundance of every unique TCRbeta CDR3 rearrangement. For each sample, productive Simpson clonality was calculated by taking the square root of Simpson's diversity index across productive rearrangements. Here the immuneACCESS table is served through TCRdb, limited to in-frame sequences with V and J called. Missing clones are a known gap in these copies; in checked studies unresolved V genes cover under half, and the rest lacks a known reason. V and J calls and clone size come straight from that table; D and trimming were deduced from the DNA. In all, the sample holds hundreds of thousands of clones, and about nine tenths of those were seen once. The ten top clones hold less than 4% of the sample.

The material sequenced was PBMCs or T cells enriched from blood (not recorded which). The chain links TRBV19 with TRBJ1-2; 9 junctional bases match TRBD1. This sequence was found in a woman aged 25 to 39 with acute COVID-19. The CDR3 protein is CASSDRGYGYTF. In nucleotides, the sequence is TGTGCCAGTAGTGACAGGGGGTATGGCTACACCTTC.